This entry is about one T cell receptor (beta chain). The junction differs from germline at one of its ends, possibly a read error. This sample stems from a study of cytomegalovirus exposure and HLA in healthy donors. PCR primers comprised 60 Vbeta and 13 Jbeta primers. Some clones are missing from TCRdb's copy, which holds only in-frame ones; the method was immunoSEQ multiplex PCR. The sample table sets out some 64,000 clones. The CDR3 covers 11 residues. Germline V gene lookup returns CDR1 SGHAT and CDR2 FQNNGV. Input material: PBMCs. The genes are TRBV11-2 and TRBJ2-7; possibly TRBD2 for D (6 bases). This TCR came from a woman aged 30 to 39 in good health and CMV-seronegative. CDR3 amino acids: CASSERRVQDF. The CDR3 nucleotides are TGTGCCAGCAGCGAGAGGAGGGTTCAGGACTTC. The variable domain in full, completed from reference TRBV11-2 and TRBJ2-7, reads EAGVAQSPRYKIIEKRQSVAFWCNPISGHATLYWYQQILGQGPKLLIQFQNNGVVDDSQLPKDRFSAERLKGVDSTLKIQPAKLEDSAVYLCASSERRVQDFGPGTRLTVT.